The next 8 T cell receptor beta chains were all read from a single sample in a study of beta chain features in type 1 diabetes. Reverse transcribing all isolated RNA meant expressed TCRB transcripts were sequenced. Libraries were prepared by immunoSEQ multiplex PCR; TCRdb keeps only in-frame clonotypes and omits some of them. Found here are 250,000 to 400,000 clones, 12% to 15% of them singletons; the top ten hold over 5%. The sequencing input was central memory CD4+ T cells from blood. These receptors came from a man aged 25 to 45 in good health.

This clone has just a few counts. The V call is TRBV5-6, the J call TRBJ2-3, with D possibly matching TRBD1 (6 bases). V was trimmed by 4 bases and J by 7 bases, leaving 19 bases between them. Germline CDR1 reads SGHDT; CDR2 reads YYEEEE. The CDR3 contains 15 residues. CDR3 nucleotides: TGTGCCAGCAGCCCGTCCCGGGACATGAGCCATACGCAGTATTTT. Translated, it gives CASSPSRDMSHTQYF. Full variable domain (outside the CDR3, taken from reference TRBV5-6 and TRBJ2-3): DAGVTQSPTHLIKTRGQQVTLRCSPKSGHDTVSWYQQALGQGPQFIFQYYEEEERQRGNFPDRFSGHQFPNYSSELNVNALLLGDSALYLCASSPSRDMSHTQYFGPGTRLTVL.

The rearrangement links TRBV7-2 to TRBJ2-7; D is possibly TRBD1 or TRBD2 (5 bases each). The CDR3 loop spans 16 amino acids. CDR1 is SGHTA and CDR2 is FQGNSA in the germline V gene. Between the trimmed V and J ends, which lost 6 bases and 2 bases, there was a span of 20 bases. CDR3 in DNA: TGTGCCAGCAGTCGTTATGGGGGTTTGTTAGCCTACGAGCAGTACTTC. This sequence encodes CASSRYGGLLAYEQYF. The whole variable domain, filled in from reference TRBV7-2 and TRBJ2-7, reads GAGVSQSPSNKVTEKGKDVELRCDPISGHTALYWYRQSLGQGLEFLIYFQGNSAPDKSGLPSDRFSAERTGGSVSTLTIQRTQQEDSAVYLCASSRYGGLLAYEQYFGPGTRLTVT.

This clone was counted a few times. This chain uses TRBV2 with TRBJ1-1; 9 positions match TRBD1. The CDR3 sequence is 13 residues long. Germline V gene data show CDR1 as SNHLY and CDR2 as FYNNEI. Trimming at V came to 9 bases and at J to 1 base, leaving 3 bases not matched to a gene. The CDR3 loop is CARGTGQNTEAFF. In nucleotides, the CDR3 is TGTGCCAGGGGGACAGGGCAGAACACTGAAGCTTTCTTT.

This clone showed up just a few times. J is TRBJ1-1 and V is TRBV11-3; no clear D. Trimming took 5 bases from V and 4 from J, leaving 14 bases between them. This CDR3 has 14 amino acids. Germline CDR1 is SGHNT and CDR2 is YENEEA. The CDR3 DNA follows: TGTGCCAGCAGCAACCGAAAGCGAACCACTGAAGCTTTCTTT. This sequence encodes CASSNRKRTTEAFF.

There are a few counts of this clone. The CDR3 is CASRDTVNTEAFF. DNA for the CDR3: TGTGCCAGCCGGGACACCGTGAACACTGAAGCTTTCTTT. This sequence joins TRBV6-1 and TRBJ1-1; D might be TRBD1 (6 bases). Germline V CDR1 and CDR2: MNHNS, SASEGT. V was pared by 8 bases and J by 0 bases, with 10 bases between. This CDR3 contains 13 residues.

This clone turned up a few times. The J gene is TRBJ1-4, the V gene TRBV9; D might be TRBD1 (5 bases). The CDR3 sequence is 16 residues long. Trimming stripped 2 bases from V and 0 bases from J, with 11 bases between. Germline CDR1 and CDR2: SGDLS and YYNGEE. The CDR3: CASSVAGSTTNEKLFF. DNA of the CDR3: TGTGCCAGCAGCGTCGCAGGGAGCACAACTAATGAAAAACTGTTTTTT.

This clone was counted between two and nine times. The V and J genes are TRBV19 and TRBJ2-2; D gene ambiguous. Trimming cost V 5 bases and J 1 base, with 8 bases left between them. The germline V gene encodes CDR1 LNHDA and CDR2 SQIVND (reference sequence). This CDR3 spans 14 amino acids. The CDR3 nucleotides read TGTGCCAGTAGTTCCCCAATGAACACCGGGGAGCTGTTTTTT. Translating gives CASSSPMNTGELFF.

The CDR3 DNA reads as TGCGCCAGCAGCTTGTCACCGCGCACAGATACGCAGTATTTT. Translating gives CASSLSPRTDTQYF. V and J are TRBV5-1 and TRBJ2-3; D gene uncertain. V dropped 1 base and J dropped 1 base, with 7 bases sitting between them. There are 14 residues in the CDR3. In germline, CDR1 is SGHRS, CDR2 YFSETQ.